A single sample gave rise to the 15 T cell receptor beta chains below, sequenced in a study of molecular identifiers for immune sequencing clone quantification (dated by TCRdb to 2017 to 2018). Library preparation employed PCR. The reads were generated on an Illumina HiSeq 4000. TCRdb cleaned the public reads at Q25 with fastp, built clones with MiXCR and kept in-frame beta chains. CDR3 protein sequences are deduplicated, and each keeps its most common genes and DNA. This sample holds more than 450,000 distinct CDR3 sequences; 20% to 25% were observed only once. The ten most abundant clones make up more than 0.8% of the sample. The sequencing input was naive CD8+ T cells from blood, with Jurkat cell RNA spiked in. Per the publication, the cell subset or site label means: FACS-sorted CD8+CD4-CCR7+CD45RA+ naive T cells. The source is a human donor in good health. Some libraries in this study had Jurkat cell RNA spiked in.

This clonotype occurred many times. The chain couples TRBV6-5 to TRBJ2-7; TRBD1 or TRBD2 may be the D gene (5 bases each). The CDR3 consists of 16 residues. V shed 0 bases and J shed 5 bases, with 17 bases lying between them. Germline CDR1 MNHEY, CDR2 SVGAGI. Here the CDR3 reads CASSYSIGQTGHEQYF. In nucleotides, the CDR3 is TGTGCCAGCAGTTACTCGATAGGTCAAACGGGGCACGAGCAGTACTTC.

This clonotype was detected many times. The chain joins TRBV7-9 to TRBJ2-2; D is unresolved. V dropped 8 bases and J dropped 3 bases, with 4 bases sitting between them. The CDR3 sequence is 11 residues long. Germline V gives CDR1 SEHNR, CDR2 FQNEAQ (reference sequence). CDR3 nucleotide sequence: TGTGCCAGCCCCCACACCGGGGAGCTGTTTTTT. It specifies CASPHTGELFF.

A few counts support this clonotype. V gene TRBV7-9 combines with J gene TRBJ1-1; D gene ambiguous. The germline V gene has CDR1 SEHNR and CDR2 FQNEAQ (reference sequence). The CDR3 runs 15 residues. Trimming left V 5 bases short and J 3 bases short, with 16 bases between. CDR3 sequence: CASSPWKQEDTEAFF. The DNA for the CDR3 is TGTGCCAGCAGCCCATGGAAACAAGAGGACACTGAAGCTTTCTTT.

This clonotype came up once. A much bigger clone sits one base away, suggesting this may be a read error. The rearrangement links TRBV2 to TRBJ2-5; D ambiguous. This CDR3 comprises 13 residues. Germline V gene sequence: CDR1 SNHLY, CDR2 FYNNEI. CDR3 residues: CASIQNLQETQHF. DNA for the CDR3: TGTGCCAGCATTCAAAATCTGCAAGAGACCCAGCACTTC.

Ten or more counts support this clonotype. The gene calls are TRBV4-1 and TRBJ2-7, with unresolved D. CDR3 length equals 16 residues. Germline V lookup: CDR1 MGHRA, CDR2 YSYEKL. V shed 0 bases and J shed 4 bases, with 16 bases lying between them. The CDR3, as DNA: TGCGCCAGCAGCCAAGATCCGCGCAGAGTCGGTTACGAGCAGTACTTC. Translating it yields CASSQDPRRVGYEQYF.

The chain recombines TRBV12-3 or TRBV12-4 with TRBJ2-7, with 9 bases identical to TRBD1. CDR3 length: 13 residues. Losses at the gene ends were 6 bases for V and 6 bases for J; bases not matched to a gene: 6. The CDR3 DNA reads as TGTGCCAGCAGCTGGGACAGGGAGGGCGAGCAGTACTTC. Translating gives CASSWDREGEQYF.

This clonotype was recorded a few times. The chain uses TRBV27 and TRBJ2-7, with D perhaps matching TRBD1 or TRBD2 (5 bases each). V lost 8 bases to trimming and J lost 4 bases, with 24 bases between them. Germline V gene lookup returns CDR1 MNHEY and CDR2 SMNVEV (reference sequence). The CDR3 length is 16 residues. DNA of the CDR3: TGTGCCAGCCGAACTGTTGCTCAGGGAGAAGAGTACGAGCAGTACTTC. Translation: CASRTVAQGEEYEQYF.

This clonotype was recorded many times. The rearrangement uses TRBV14 and TRBJ2-4, with D perhaps TRBD2 (6 bases). Germline-derived CDR1 and CDR2 are SGHDN and FVKESK. CDR3 length: 14 amino acids. V was clipped by 9 bases and J by 0 bases, with 12 bases between them. Here the CDR3 reads CARRTGVAKNIQYF. DNA for the CDR3: TGTGCCAGGAGGACGGGGGTAGCCAAAAACATTCAGTACTTC.

The rearrangement links TRBV29-1 to TRBJ2-1, with a weak D call TRBD1 (6 bases). Germline V gives CDR1 SQVTM, CDR2 ANQGSEA. With 1 base removed from V and 3 bases from J, the gap between germline ends came to 16 bases. The CDR3 totals 16 residues. This CDR3 reads CSVEGLRTALYNEQFF. The CDR3 nucleotides read TGCAGCGTTGAAGGCCTTCGGACAGCCCTCTACAATGAGCAGTTCTTC.

This clonotype was detected a few times. The rearrangement uses TRBV24-1 and TRBJ2-5; D not certain. This CDR3 comprises 13 residues. Deletions cut 7 bases from V and 2 bases from J, with 10 bases between. In germline, CDR1 is KGHDR, CDR2 SFDVKD. CDR3 loop: CATRAYVQETQYF. The DNA for the CDR3 is TGTGCCACCAGGGCGTATGTACAAGAGACCCAGTACTTC.

Regarding this clonotype: One base away lies a much larger clone, so this may be a sequencing read error. The chain uses TRBV5-1 and TRBJ2-4, with D tentatively TRBD1 (6 bases). Germline CDR1 is SGHRS and CDR2 is YFSETQ. V lost 3 bases to trimming and J lost 6 bases, with 13 bases between them. The CDR3 consists of 14 residues. CDR3 nucleotides: TGCGCCAGCAGCTCGGAACAGGGTATAAACATTCAGTACTTC. Its translation: CASSSEQGINIQYF.

The chain is built from TRBV15 and TRBJ2-1; 8 bases map to TRBD1. V dropped 1 base and J dropped 2; count of bases not matched to a gene: 4. This CDR3 comprises 16 residues. In germline, CDR1 is LNHNV, CDR2 YYDKDF (reference sequence). CDR3 nucleotide sequence: TGTGCCACCAGCAGAGTGGGGGGACAGGCCTACAATGAGCAGTTCTTC. It encodes CATSRVGGQAYNEQFF.

This clonotype was picked up a small number of times. The chain has TRBV27 and TRBJ2-3, with a possible D match to TRBD2 (6 bases). V lost 9 bases to trimming and J lost 3 bases, with 16 bases between them. CDR3 length: 14 amino acids. CDR1 and CDR2 from the germline V gene are MNHEY and SMNVEV (reference sequence). The CDR3 is CASNSGLGTDTQYF. CDR3 in DNA: TGTGCCAGTAATAGCGGCTTGGGGACAGATACGCAGTATTTT.

In this sample, this clonotype turned up many times. The genes are TRBV7-9 and TRBJ1-1, with unresolved D. V was pared by 3 bases and J by 6 bases, with 11 bases between. This CDR3 region has 13 residues. The germline V gene has CDR1 SEHNR and CDR2 FQNEAQ (reference sequence). The CDR3 DNA sequence: TGTGCCAGCAGCTTCCAGGTTTTTCCTGAAGCTTTCTTT. This codes for CASSFQVFPEAFF.

This clonotype was observed a few times. V usage is TRBV4-3 and J usage is TRBJ2-3; 9 nucleotides agree with TRBD2. V trimming: 0 bases; J trimming: 7 bases; junction bases outside the gene matches: 11. The CDR3 totals 17 residues. Germline-derived CDR1 and CDR2 are LGHNA and YSLEER. CDR3 in DNA: TGCGCCAGCAGCCAAGATTCTGGCGGGGGGGCCTCAAATACGCAGTATTTT. This gives the protein CASSQDSGGGASNTQYF.